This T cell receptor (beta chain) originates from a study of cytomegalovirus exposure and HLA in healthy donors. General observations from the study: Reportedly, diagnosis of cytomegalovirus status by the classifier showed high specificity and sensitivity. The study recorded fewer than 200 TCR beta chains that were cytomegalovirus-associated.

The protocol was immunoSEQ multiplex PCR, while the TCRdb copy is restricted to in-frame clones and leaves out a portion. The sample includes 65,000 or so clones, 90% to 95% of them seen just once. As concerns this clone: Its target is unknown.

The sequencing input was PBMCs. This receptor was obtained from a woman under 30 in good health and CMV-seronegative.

CDR3 loop: CASHLGGGYTF. The CDR3 DNA is TGTGCCAGCCATCTCGGCGGTGGCTACACCTTC. The V call is TRBV6-6, the J call TRBJ1-2; D gene ambiguous. This CDR3 is 11 amino acids long. The germline V and J ends were trimmed by 8 bases and 7 bases, with 11 bases remaining between them. Germline V gives CDR1 MNHNY, CDR2 SVGAGI (reference sequence).